The 2 T cell receptor beta chains in this list originate from one sample, sequenced in a study of blood T cell repertoires in COVID-19. TCRdb's table, derived via immunoSEQ multiplex PCR, lists solely in-frame clones and lacks some. The profile shows around 170,000 clones, about 88% of them singletons. The sample comprised peripheral blood. Every receptor here comes from a man aged 55 to 69 with acute or convalescent COVID-19.

This clone showed up just once. J is TRBJ1-1 and V is TRBV27; D unresolved. From germline, CDR1 is MNHEY and CDR2 SMNVEV (reference sequence). The CDR3 length is 12 residues. Trimming left V 0 bases short and J 4 bases short, with 3 bases between. For the CDR3, the DNA is TGTGCCAGCAGTTTATCCGGCACTGAAGCTTTCTTT. Its translation is CASSLSGTEAFF.

The rearrangement joins TRBV24-1 to TRBJ1-2; D may be TRBD1 (6 bases). This CDR3 has 14 amino acids. With 3 bases removed from V and 4 bases from J, the gap between germline ends came to 11 bases. From germline, CDR1 is KGHDR and CDR2 SFDVKD. The CDR3 region has the DNA TGTGCCACCAGTGATACAGGGAAAGTCTATGGCTACACCTTC. Residues: CATSDTGKVYGYTF.